The 5 T cell receptor beta chains below come from one sample, sequenced in a study of T-cell reconstitution after alpha-beta-depleted transplantation in children. TCRbeta library construction was performed incorporating unique molecular identifiers. TCRdb re-called the PCR reads with MiXCR, one entry per CDR3 protein. Of about 640,000 distinct CDR3 sequences in the sample, around 13% were seen once. The sequenced sample was PBMCs, mostly from graft donor cells, obtained 360 days after TCRalphabeta/CD19-depleted stem cell transplant. The source of these receptors is a male patient between 5 and 17 years old who had a stem cell transplant for acute myeloid leukemia, so the T cells may come from the graft donor.

J is TRBJ2-7 and V is TRBV11-2, with 9 bases identical to TRBD2. Trimming at V came to 4 bases and at J to 3 bases, leaving 7 bases not matched to a gene. Germline assignment: CDR1 SGHAT and CDR2 FQNNGV. The CDR3 totals 15 residues. The DNA for the CDR3 is TGTGCCAGCAGCTCCCGCCGACTAGCGGACTACGAGCAGTACTTC. This gives the protein CASSSRRLADYEQYF.

The chain couples TRBV30 to TRBJ2-7; unclear D gene. Per the germline V gene, CDR1 is GTSNPN and CDR2 is SVGIG (reference sequence). V lost 1 base, J lost 0 bases, and 7 bases lay in between. The CDR3 spans 13 residues. CDR3 protein: CAWSAWDSYEQYF. The CDR3 DNA sequence: TGTGCCTGGAGTGCTTGGGACTCCTACGAGCAGTACTTC.

This clonotype was counted at least ten times. The V call is TRBV27, the J call TRBJ2-7; a possible D gene is TRBD1 (6 bases). This CDR3 contains 14 residues. Trimming removed 6 bases at V and 2 bases at J, with 14 bases between. Germline CDR1 is MNHEY and CDR2 is SMNVEV (reference sequence). This CDR3 is CASSRRDTPYEQYF. In DNA, the CDR3 is TGTGCCAGCAGCCGCCGGGACACCCCCTACGAGCAGTACTTC.

In its sample, this clonotype was seen a few times. J is TRBJ2-1 and V is TRBV28; no reliable D call. Trimming shortened V by 4 bases and J by 9 bases, and 7 bases separated the two germline ends. Germline V gene data show CDR1 as MDHEN and CDR2 as SYDVKM. CDR3 length: 11 amino acids. The DNA for the CDR3 is TGTGCCAGCAGTTGGAACCTTGAGCAGTTCTTC. This codes for CASSWNLEQFF.

In its sample, this clonotype was seen many times. The V gene is TRBV18, the J gene TRBJ1-2, with TRBD1 matching 8 bases. V lost 6 bases to trimming and J lost 4 bases; unmatched junction nucleotides: 7. The CDR3 covers 14 residues. Germline loops: CDR1 KGHSH, CDR2 LQKENI. Here the CDR3 DNA reads TGTGCCAGCTCCCACGACAGGGGTCCCTATGGCTACACCTTC. This codes for CASSHDRGPYGYTF. Together with reference TRBV18 and TRBJ1-2, the CDR3 gives the full variable domain: NAGVMQNPRHLVRRRGQEARLRCSPMKGHSHVYWYRQLPEEGLKFMVYLQKENIIDESGMPKERFSAEFPKEGPSILRIQQVVRGDSAAYFCASSHDRGPYGYTFGSGTRLTVV.